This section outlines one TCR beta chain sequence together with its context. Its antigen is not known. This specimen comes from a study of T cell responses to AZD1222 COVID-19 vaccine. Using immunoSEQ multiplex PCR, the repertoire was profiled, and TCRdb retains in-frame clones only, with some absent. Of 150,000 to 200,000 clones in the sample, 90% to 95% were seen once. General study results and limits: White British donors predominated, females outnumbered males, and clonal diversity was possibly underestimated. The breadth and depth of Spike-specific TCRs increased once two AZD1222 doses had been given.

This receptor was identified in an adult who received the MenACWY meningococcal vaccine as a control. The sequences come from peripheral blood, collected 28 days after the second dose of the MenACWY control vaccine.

CDR3 amino acids: CASSLDGRYEQYF. The CDR3 DNA reads TGCGCCAGCAGCTTGGACGGACGCTACGAGCAGTACTTC. The J gene is TRBJ2-7, the V gene TRBV5-1; D is unclear. Per germline, CDR1 SGHRS and CDR2 YFSETQ. The V end was cut by 0 bases, the J end by 3 bases, with 7 bases between. CDR3 length: 13 residues.